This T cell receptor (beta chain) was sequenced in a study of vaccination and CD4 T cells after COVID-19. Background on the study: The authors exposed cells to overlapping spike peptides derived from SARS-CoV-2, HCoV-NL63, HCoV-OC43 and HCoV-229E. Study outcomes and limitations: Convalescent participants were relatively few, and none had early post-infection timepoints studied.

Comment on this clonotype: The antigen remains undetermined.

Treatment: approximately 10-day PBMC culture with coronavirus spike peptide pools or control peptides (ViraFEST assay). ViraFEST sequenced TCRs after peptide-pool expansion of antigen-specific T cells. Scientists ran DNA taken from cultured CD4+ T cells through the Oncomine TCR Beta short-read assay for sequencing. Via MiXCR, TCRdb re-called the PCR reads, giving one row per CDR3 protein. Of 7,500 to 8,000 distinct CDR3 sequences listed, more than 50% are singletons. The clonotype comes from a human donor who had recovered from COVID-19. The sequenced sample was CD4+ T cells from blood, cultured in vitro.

The CDR3 sequence is CRATSPVNYGYTF. The CDR3, as DNA: TGCAGAGCAACCTCTCCGGTGAATTATGGCTACACCTTC. The chain carries TRBV20-1 and TRBJ1-2; D call uncertain. Germline assignment: CDR1 DFQATT and CDR2 SNEGSKA (reference sequence). The CDR3 covers 13 residues.